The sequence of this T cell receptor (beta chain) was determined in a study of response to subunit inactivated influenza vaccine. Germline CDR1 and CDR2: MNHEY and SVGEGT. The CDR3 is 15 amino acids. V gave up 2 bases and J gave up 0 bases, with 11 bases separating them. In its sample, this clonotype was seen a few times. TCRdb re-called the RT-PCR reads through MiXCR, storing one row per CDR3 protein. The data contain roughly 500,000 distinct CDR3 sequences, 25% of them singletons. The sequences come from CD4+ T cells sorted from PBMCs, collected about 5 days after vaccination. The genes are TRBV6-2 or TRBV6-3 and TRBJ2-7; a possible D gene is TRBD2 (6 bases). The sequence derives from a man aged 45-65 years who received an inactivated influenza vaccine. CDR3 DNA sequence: TGTGCCAGCAGTTACGGCGGGGTAAGCTCCTACGAGCAGTACTTC. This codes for CASSYGGVSSYEQYF.